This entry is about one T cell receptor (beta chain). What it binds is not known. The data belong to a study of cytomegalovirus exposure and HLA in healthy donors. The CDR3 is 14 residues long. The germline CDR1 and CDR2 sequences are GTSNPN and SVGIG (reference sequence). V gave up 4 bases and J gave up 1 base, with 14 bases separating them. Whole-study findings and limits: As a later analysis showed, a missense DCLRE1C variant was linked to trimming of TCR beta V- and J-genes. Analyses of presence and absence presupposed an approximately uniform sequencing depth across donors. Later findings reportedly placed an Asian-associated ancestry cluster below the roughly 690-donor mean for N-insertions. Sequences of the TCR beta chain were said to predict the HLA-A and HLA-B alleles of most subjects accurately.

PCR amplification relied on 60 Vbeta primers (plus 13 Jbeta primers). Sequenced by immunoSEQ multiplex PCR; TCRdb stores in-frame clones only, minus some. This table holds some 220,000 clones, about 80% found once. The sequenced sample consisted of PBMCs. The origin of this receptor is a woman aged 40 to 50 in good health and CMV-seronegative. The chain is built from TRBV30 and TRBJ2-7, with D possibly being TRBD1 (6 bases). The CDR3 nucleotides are TGTGCCTGGAAAGAACAGGGTCAGTCCTACGAGCAGTACTTC. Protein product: CAWKEQGQSYEQYF.